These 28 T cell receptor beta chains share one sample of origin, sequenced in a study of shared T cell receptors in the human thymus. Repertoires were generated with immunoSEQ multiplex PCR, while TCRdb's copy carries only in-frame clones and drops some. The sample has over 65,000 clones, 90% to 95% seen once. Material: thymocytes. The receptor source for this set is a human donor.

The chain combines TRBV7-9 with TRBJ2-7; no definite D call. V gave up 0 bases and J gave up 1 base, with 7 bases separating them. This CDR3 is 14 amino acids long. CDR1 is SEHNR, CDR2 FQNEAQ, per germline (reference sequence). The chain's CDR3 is CASSLATASYEQYF. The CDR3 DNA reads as TGTGCCAGCAGCTTAGCCACAGCATCCTACGAGCAGTACTTC.

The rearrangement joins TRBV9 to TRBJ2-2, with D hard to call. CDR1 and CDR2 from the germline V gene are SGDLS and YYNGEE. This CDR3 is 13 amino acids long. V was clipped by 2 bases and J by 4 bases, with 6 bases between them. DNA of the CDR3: TGTGCCAGCAGCGTTTCCCCCACCGGGGAGCTGTTTTTT. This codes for CASSVSPTGELFF.

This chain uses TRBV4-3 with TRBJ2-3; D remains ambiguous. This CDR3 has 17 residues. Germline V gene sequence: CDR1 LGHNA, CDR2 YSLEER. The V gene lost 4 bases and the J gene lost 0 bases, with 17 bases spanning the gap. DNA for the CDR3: TGCGCCAGCAGCCCACACACCTTTCTATCTAGCACAGATACGCAGTATTTT. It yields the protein CASSPHTFLSSTDTQYF.

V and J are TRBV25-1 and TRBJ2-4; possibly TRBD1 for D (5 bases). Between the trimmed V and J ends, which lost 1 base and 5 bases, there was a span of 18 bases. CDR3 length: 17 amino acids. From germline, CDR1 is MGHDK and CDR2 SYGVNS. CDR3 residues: CASSESAGFIFENIQYF. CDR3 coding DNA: TGTGCCAGCAGTGAATCGGCAGGGTTCATCTTTGAAAACATTCAGTACTTC.

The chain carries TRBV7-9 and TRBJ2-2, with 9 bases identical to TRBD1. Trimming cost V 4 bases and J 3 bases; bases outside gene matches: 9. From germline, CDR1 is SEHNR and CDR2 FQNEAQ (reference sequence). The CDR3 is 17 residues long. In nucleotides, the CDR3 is TGTGCCAGCAGCTCAGAATCAGGGACAGGGTACACCGGGGAGCTGTTTTTT. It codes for CASSSESGTGYTGELFF. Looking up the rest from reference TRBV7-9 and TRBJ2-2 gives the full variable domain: DTGVSQNPRHKITKRGQNVTFRCDPISEHNRLYWYRQTLGQGPEFLTYFQNEAQLEKSRLLSDRFSAERPKGSFSTLEIQRTEQGDSAMYLCASSSESGTGYTGELFFGEGSRLTVL.

The CDR3 sequence is CASSLRLAGVGELFF. The CDR3 DNA reads TGCGCCAGCAGCTTAAGACTAGCGGGGGTCGGGGAGCTGTTTTTT. The chain links TRBV5-1 to TRBJ2-2, with 12 bases fitting TRBD2. With 2 bases clipped from V and 7 bases from J, the junction kept 3 bases outside the gene matches. This CDR3 is 15 amino acids long. Germline V gene lookup returns CDR1 SGHRS and CDR2 YFSETQ.

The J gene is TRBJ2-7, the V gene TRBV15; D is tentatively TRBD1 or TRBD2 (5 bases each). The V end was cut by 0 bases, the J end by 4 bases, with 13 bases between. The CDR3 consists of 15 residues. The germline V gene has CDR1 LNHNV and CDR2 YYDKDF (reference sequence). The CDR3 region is CATSRDWDRPYEQYF. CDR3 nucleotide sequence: TGTGCCACCAGCAGAGATTGGGACCGACCTTACGAGCAGTACTTC.

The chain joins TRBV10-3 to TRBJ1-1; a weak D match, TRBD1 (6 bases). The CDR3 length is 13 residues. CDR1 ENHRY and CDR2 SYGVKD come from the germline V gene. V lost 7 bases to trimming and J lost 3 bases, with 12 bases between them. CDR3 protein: CAITGAMDTEAFF. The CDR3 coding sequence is TGTGCCATCACGGGGGCGATGGACACTGAAGCTTTCTTT.

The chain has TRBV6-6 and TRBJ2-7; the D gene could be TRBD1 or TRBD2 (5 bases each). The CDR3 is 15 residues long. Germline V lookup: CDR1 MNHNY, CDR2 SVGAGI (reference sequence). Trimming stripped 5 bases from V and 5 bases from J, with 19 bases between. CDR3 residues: CASSQGTVFCDEQYF. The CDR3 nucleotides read TGTGCCAGCAGTCAAGGGACGGTTTTCTGTGACGAGCAGTACTTC.

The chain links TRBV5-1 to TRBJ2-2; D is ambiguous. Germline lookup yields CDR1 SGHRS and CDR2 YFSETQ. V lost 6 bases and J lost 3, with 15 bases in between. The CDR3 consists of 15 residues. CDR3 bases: TGCGCCAGCACCGAGCACACCTCGCACACCGGGGAGCTGTTTTTT. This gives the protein CASTEHTSHTGELFF.

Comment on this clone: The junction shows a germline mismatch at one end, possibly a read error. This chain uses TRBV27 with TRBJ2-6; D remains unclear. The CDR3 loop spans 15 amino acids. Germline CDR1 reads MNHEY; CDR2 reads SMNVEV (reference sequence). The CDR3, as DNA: TGTGCCAGCAGTTTTTATCCCCCTGGTGCCAACGTCCTGACTTTC. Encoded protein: CASSFYPPGANVLTF.

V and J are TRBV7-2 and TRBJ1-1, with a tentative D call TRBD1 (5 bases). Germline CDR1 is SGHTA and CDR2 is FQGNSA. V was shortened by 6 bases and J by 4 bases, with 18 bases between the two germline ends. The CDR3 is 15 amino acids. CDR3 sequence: CASRPVEGYGTEAFF. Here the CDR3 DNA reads TGTGCCAGCAGGCCAGTCGAGGGGTACGGCACTGAAGCTTTCTTT.

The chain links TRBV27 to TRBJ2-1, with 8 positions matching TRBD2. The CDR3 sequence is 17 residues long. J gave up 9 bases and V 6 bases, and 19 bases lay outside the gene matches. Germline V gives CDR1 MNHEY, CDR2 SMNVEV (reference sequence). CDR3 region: CASRTRSPGGGLSEQFF. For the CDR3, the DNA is TGTGCCAGCAGAACCCGGTCCCCCGGGGGGGGGCTGTCTGAGCAGTTCTTC.

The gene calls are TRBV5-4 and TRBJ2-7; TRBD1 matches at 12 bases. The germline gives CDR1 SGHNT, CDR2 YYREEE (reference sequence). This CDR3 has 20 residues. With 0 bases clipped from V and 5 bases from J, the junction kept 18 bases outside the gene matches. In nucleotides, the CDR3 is TGTGCCAGCAGCTTGGCCCGAAGAGCGGGACAGGGGGCTCCTCGGAACGAGCAGTACTTC. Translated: CASSLARRAGQGAPRNEQYF.

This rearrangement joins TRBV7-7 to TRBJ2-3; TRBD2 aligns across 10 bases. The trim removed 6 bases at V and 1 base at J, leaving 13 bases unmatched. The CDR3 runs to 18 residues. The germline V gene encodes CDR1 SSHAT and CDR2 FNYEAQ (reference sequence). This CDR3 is CASSLGSGGALGTDTQYF. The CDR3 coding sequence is TGTGCCAGCAGTCTAGGGAGCGGGGGGGCTCTCGGCACAGATACGCAGTATTTT.

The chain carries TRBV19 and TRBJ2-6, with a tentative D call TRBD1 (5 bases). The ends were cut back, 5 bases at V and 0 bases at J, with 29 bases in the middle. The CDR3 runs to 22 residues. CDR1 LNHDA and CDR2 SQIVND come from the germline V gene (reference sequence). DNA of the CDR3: TGTGCCAGTAGTGTCATTGCCAAAGAGACAGACCCTAATTCCTCTGGGGCCAACGTCCTGACTTTC. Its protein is CASSVIAKETDPNSSGANVLTF.

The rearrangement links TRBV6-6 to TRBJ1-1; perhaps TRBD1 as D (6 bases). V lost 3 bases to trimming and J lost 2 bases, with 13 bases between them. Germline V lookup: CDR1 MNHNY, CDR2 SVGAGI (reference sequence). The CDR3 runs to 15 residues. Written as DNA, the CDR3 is TGTGCCAGCAGTTATAAAGGGACATATAACACTGAAGCTTTCTTT. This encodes CASSYKGTYNTEAFF.

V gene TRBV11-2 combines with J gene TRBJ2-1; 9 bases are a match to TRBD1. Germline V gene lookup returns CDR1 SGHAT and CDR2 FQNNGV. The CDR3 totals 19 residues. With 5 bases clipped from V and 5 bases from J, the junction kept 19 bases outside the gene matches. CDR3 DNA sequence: TGTGCCAGCAGCCCAGACCGGGGGACAGGGCGGACTAAGGACAATGAGCAGTTCTTC. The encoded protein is CASSPDRGTGRTKDNEQFF.

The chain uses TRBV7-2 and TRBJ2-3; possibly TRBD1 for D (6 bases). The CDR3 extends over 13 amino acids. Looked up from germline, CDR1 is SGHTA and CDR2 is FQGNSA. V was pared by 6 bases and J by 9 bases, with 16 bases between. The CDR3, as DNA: TGTGCCAGCAGTCGTACAGGGTTTGGGACGCAGTATTTT. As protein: CASSRTGFGTQYF.

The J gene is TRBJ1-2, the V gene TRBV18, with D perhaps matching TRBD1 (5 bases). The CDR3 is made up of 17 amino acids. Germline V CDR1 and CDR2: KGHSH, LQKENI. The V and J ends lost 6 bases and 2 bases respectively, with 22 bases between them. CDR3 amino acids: CASSDTFRLWGNYGYTF. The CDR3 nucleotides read TGTGCCAGCTCGGACACCTTTAGACTTTGGGGCAACTATGGCTACACCTTC.

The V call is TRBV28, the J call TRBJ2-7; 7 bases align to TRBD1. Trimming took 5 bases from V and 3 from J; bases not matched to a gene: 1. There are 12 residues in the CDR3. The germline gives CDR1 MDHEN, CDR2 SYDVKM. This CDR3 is CASSHRGYEQYF. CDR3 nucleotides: TGTGCCAGCAGTCACAGGGGCTACGAGCAGTACTTC.

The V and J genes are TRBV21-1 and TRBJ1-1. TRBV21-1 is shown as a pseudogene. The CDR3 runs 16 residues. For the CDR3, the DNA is TGTGCCAGCAAGTCCCCTCCTGACCTACAGAGGACTGAAGCTTTCTTT. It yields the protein CASKSPPDLQRTEAFF.

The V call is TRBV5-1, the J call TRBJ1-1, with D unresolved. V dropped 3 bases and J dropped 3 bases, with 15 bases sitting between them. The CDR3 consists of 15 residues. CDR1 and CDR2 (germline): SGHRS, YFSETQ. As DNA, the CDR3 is TGCGCCAGCAGCTCGGGCGGACGGGGAGACACTGAAGCTTTCTTT. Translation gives CASSSGGRGDTEAFF.

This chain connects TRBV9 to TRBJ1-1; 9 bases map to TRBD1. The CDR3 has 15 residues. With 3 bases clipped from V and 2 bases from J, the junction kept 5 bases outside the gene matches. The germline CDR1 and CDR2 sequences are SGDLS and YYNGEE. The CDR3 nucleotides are TGTGCCAGCAGCGGGGGACAGGGACAAAACACTGAAGCTTTCTTT. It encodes CASSGGQGQNTEAFF.

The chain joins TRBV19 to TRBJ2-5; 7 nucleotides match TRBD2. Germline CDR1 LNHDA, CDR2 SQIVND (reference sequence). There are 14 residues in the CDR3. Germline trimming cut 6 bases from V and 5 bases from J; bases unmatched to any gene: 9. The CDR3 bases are TGTGCCAGTAGACCGCGGACTAGGGAGGAGACCCAGTACTTC. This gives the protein CASRPRTREETQYF.

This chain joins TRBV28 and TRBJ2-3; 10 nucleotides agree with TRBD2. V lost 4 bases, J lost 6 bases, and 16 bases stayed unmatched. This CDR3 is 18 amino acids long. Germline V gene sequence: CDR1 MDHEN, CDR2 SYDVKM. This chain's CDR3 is CASSSQTRLAGVWDTQYF. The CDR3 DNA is TGTGCCAGCAGTTCACAAACACGACTAGCGGGCGTCTGGGATACGCAGTATTTT.

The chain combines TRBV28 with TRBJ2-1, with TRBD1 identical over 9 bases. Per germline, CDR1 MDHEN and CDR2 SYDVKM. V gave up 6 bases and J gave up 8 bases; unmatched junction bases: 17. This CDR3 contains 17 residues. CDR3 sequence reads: CASRKIPGTGTRDEQFF. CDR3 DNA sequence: TGTGCCAGCAGAAAGATCCCCGGGACAGGGACTCGCGATGAGCAGTTCTTC.

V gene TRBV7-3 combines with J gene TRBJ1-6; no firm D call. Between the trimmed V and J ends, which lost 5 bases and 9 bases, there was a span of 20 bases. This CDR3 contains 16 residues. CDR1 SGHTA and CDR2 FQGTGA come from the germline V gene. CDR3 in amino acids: CASSKRRPSFTSPLHF. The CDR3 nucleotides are TGTGCCAGCAGCAAACGTCGGCCTTCCTTCACTTCACCCCTCCACTTT.